Given below is one T cell receptor (beta chain) in context. Its antigen is as yet unknown. The CDR3 covers 14 residues. Germline V lookup: CDR1 SEHNR, CDR2 FQNEAQ (reference sequence). Trimming removed 5 bases at V and 2 bases at J, with 12 bases between. Anywhere from 1 to 8 samples came from each patient, spanning pretreatment and on-treatment. These data come from a study of PD-L1 blockade in urothelial cancer. Findings and limits, study-wide: For durable-benefit patients, tumor-associated blood clones expanded more at 3 weeks.

Generated by immunoSEQ multiplex PCR, the TCRdb table keeps only in-frame clones and is missing some. The sample consists of under 40,000 clones, around 87% of them appearing once. The TCR was taken from a man between 50 and 59 years old with urothelial cancer. This rearrangement joins TRBV7-9 to TRBJ2-5, with D perhaps TRBD1 (6 bases). This material consisted of PBMCs, taken around atezolizumab (anti-PD-L1) treatment. CDR3 loop: CASSPGQHQETQYF. For the CDR3, the DNA is TGTGCCAGCAGCCCAGGACAGCATCAAGAGACCCAGTACTTC.